Following are 26 T cell receptor beta chains from one sample sequenced in a study of CXCR3-negative and CXCR3-positive naive CD8 T cells. Libraries were UMI-labeled 5' RACE TRB cDNA. TCRdb re-called the 5' RACE reads and shows each CDR3 protein once, DNA omitted. In all, the sample yields approximately 90,000 distinct CDR3 sequences. The antigens for these receptors are not known. Overall study findings and caveats: Compared with CXCR3-negative naive cells, CXCR3-positive naive cells showed more hydrophobic TRB CDR3s.

The source material was naive CXCR3+ CD8+ T cells from blood. Regarding subset: CD45RO-CCR7+CD27+CD95- naive CD8+ T cells expressing CXCR3 (TNR3+). These receptors all stem from a human donor in good health. Some clones in this sample may be carry-over from other donors' samples.

CDR3 sequence reads: CASAPSDPGLASEQYF. This sequence joins TRBV28 and TRBJ2-7; the D gene TCRdb calls, TRBD2, cannot be checked with no DNA. The germline V gene encodes CDR1 MDHEN and CDR2 SYDVKM. CDR3 length equals 16 residues.

This chain uses TRBV7-6 with TRBJ2-3; lacking DNA, the TRBD1 call made by TCRdb goes unchecked. CDR3 length equals 16 residues. Germline-derived CDR1 and CDR2 are SGHVS and FNYEAQ. The chain's CDR3 is CASSSRSGTRVDTQYF.

This sequence joins TRBV20-1 and TRBJ2-7; there is no DNA to check the TCRdb D call of TRBD1. This CDR3 is built from 13 residues. The germline V gene has CDR1 DFQATT and CDR2 SNEGSKA (reference sequence). CDR3 sequence reads: CSAPLQPLNEQYF.

The V and J genes are TRBV20-1 and TRBJ2-1; TCRdb gives TRBD2 as the D gene, but with no DNA this cannot be confirmed. In germline, CDR1 is DFQATT, CDR2 SNEGSKA (reference sequence). The CDR3 consists of 17 residues. The chain's CDR3 is CSARDRLTSGKDNEQFF.

V is TRBV28 and J is TRBJ2-1; TCRdb proposes TRBD2, but this gene call is untestable without DNA. Germline V gene sequence: CDR1 MDHEN, CDR2 SYDVKM. The CDR3 totals 18 residues. The CDR3 reads CASSLGLASAKLYNEQFF.

This CDR3 reads CASSLAEGYNEQFF. The gene calls are TRBV11-2 and TRBJ2-1; TCRdb calls TRBD2, which cannot be checked without DNA. The CDR3 totals 14 residues. Germline V lookup: CDR1 SGHAT, CDR2 FQNNGV.

J is TRBJ1-2 and V is TRBV20-1; TCRdb reports TRBD1, a call that lacks DNA to check it against. Germline V CDR1 and CDR2: DFQATT, SNEGSKA (reference sequence). CDR3 length: 13 amino acids. CDR3: CSASVDRGYGYTF.

The rearrangement joins TRBV23-1 to TRBJ2-1; the TCRdb call, TRBD2, lacks DNA for checking. TRBV23-1 is assigned to the ORF class and has an uncertain function. This CDR3 region has 14 residues. The chain's CDR3 is CASSLRDLDNEQFF.

The rearrangement links TRBV30 to TRBJ2-5; TCRdb's D call, TRBD1, is unchecked because there is no DNA. The germline gives CDR1 GTSNPN, CDR2 SVGIG (reference sequence). The CDR3 is 15 amino acids. The CDR3 sequence: CAWIVGTGTQETQYF.

This chain connects TRBV6-2 or TRBV6-3 to TRBJ2-1; with no DNA, the TCRdb D assignment of TRBD2 cannot be verified. The germline V gene encodes CDR1 MNHEY and CDR2 SVGEGT. The CDR3 consists of 17 residues. The CDR3 here is CASSYSPRLAGRNEQFF.

This CDR3 is CASAEQGATNEKLFF. This chain joins TRBV28 and TRBJ1-4; TCRdb lists TRBD1, though no DNA is available to test this call. CDR1 and CDR2 (germline): MDHEN, SYDVKM. This CDR3 spans 15 amino acids.

V and J are TRBV29-1 and TRBJ1-2; the TRBD1 assignment by TCRdb is unverifiable without DNA. In germline, CDR1 is SQVTM, CDR2 ANQGSEA. This CDR3 region has 16 residues. CDR3 in amino acids: CSVVFSSSRTDYGYTF.

The chain uses TRBV10-3 and TRBJ2-5; TCRdb reports TRBD1, a call that lacks DNA to check it against. Germline CDR1 and CDR2: ENHRY and SYGVKD. This CDR3 has 15 residues. CDR3 loop: CAISVTGEGQETQYF.

J is TRBJ1-2 and V is TRBV12-3 or TRBV12-4; TCRdb designates TRBD1, a call that cannot be tested without DNA. The CDR3 contains 17 residues. The CDR3 here is CASSFRSRDTSPYGYAF.

The rearrangement joins TRBV27 to TRBJ2-7; absent DNA, TCRdb's TRBD2 call cannot be checked. CDR1 and CDR2 (germline): MNHEY, SMNVEV (reference sequence). This CDR3 has 16 residues. CDR3 sequence: CASGFSGTSTPYEQYF.

The V call is TRBV5-1, the J call TRBJ2-1; TCRdb reports TRBD2, a call that lacks DNA to check it against. The CDR3 loop spans 18 amino acids. CDR1 and CDR2 from the germline V gene are SGHRS and YFSETQ. The CDR3 loop is CASSLVIAGSSSYNEQFF.

V usage is TRBV18 and J usage is TRBJ2-1; TCRdb returns TRBD1, unconfirmable since there is no DNA. This CDR3 has 15 residues. From germline, CDR1 is KGHSH and CDR2 LQKENI. Here the CDR3 reads CASSPYDRGYNEQFF. The entire variable domain, with the rest obtained from reference TRBV18 and TRBJ2-1, is as follows: NAGVMQNPRHLVRRRGQEARLRCSPMKGHSHVYWYRQLPEEGLKFMVYLQKENIIDESGMPKERFSAEFPKEGPSILRIQQVVRGDSAAYFCASSPYDRGYNEQFFGPGTRLTVL.

The V gene is TRBV7-9, the J gene TRBJ2-7; TCRdb indicates TRBD1, and absent DNA this call remains unverified. CDR1 and CDR2 (germline): SEHNR, FQNEAQ (reference sequence). The CDR3 totals 15 residues. The CDR3 loop is CASSYQPDREHEQYF.

The V gene is TRBV7-2, the J gene TRBJ2-5; TCRdb reports TRBD2, a call that lacks DNA to check it against. This CDR3 spans 14 amino acids. Germline V gene lookup returns CDR1 SGHTA and CDR2 FQGNSA. The CDR3 reads CASSLLQEEETQYF.

V usage is TRBV4-3 and J usage is TRBJ2-3. This CDR3 comprises 17 residues. From germline, CDR1 is LGHNA and CDR2 YSLEER. The CDR3 here is CASSQDVQAVSTDTQYF.

The chain employs TRBV28 and TRBJ2-1. Germline CDR1 reads MDHEN; CDR2 reads SYDVKM. The CDR3 runs to 13 residues. The CDR3 sequence is CASSLQLYNEQFF.

The chain uses TRBV6-2 or TRBV6-3 and TRBJ2-7; TCRdb gives TRBD1 as the D gene, but with no DNA this cannot be confirmed. Germline assignment: CDR1 MNHEY and CDR2 SVGEGT. This CDR3 comprises 17 residues. This CDR3 reads CASSYIVGTGPTYEQYF.

This CDR3 reads CSARAPVEGYYEQYF. The chain has TRBV20-1 and TRBJ2-7; the D call of TRBD1 rests on TCRdb alone, since no DNA is present to check it. Germline CDR1 DFQATT, CDR2 SNEGSKA (reference sequence). There are 15 residues in the CDR3.

The rearrangement joins TRBV5-6 to TRBJ2-7; lacking DNA, the TRBD2 call made by TCRdb goes unchecked. This CDR3 is built from 14 residues. Looked up from germline, CDR1 is SGHDT and CDR2 is YYEEEE. This chain's CDR3 is CASSPTSGAYEQYF. The whole variable domain, remainder taken from reference TRBV5-6 and TRBJ2-7, is DAGVTQSPTHLIKTRGQQVTLRCSPKSGHDTVSWYQQALGQGPQFIFQYYEEEERQRGNFPDRFSGHQFPNYSSELNVNALLLGDSALYLCASSPTSGAYEQYFGPGTRLTVT.

The rearrangement links TRBV4-3 to TRBJ1-5; no DNA is available, so the TRBD1 call from TCRdb remains unchecked. CDR3 length: 15 amino acids. Germline CDR1 LGHNA, CDR2 YSLEER. CDR3: CASSQDGTEFQPQHF.

The chain links TRBV7-8 to TRBJ2-7. The CDR3 length is 11 residues. CDR1 is SGHVS, CDR2 FQNEAQ, per germline. The CDR3 sequence: CASSLWHEQYF.